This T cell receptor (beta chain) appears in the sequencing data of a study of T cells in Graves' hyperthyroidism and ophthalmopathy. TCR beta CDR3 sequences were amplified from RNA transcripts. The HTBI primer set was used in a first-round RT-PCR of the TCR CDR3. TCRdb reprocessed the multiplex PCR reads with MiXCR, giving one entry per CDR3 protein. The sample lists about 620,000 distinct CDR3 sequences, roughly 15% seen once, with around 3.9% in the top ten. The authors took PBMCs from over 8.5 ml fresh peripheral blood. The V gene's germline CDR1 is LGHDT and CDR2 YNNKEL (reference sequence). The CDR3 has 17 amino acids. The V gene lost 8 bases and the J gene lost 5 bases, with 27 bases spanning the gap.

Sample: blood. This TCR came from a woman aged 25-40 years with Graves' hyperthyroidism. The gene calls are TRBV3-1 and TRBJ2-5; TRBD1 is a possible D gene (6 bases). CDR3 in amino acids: CASSPLPRTGGGETQYF. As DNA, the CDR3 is TGTGCCAGCTCACCCCTGCCACGGACTGGGGGCGGGGAGACCCAGTACTTC.